One sample yielded the 7 T cell receptor beta chains listed below, sequenced in a study of cytomegalovirus exposure and HLA in healthy donors. Amplification used 60 Vbeta primers and 13 Jbeta primers. Some clones are missing from TCRdb's copy, which holds only in-frame ones; the method was immunoSEQ multiplex PCR. The sample consists of 150,000 to 200,000 clones, around four fifths of them appearing once. What was sequenced was PBMCs. These receptors all come from a man between 18 and 29 years old in good health and CMV-seropositive.

The chain uses TRBV11-2 and TRBJ2-5; a possible D gene is TRBD1 (5 bases). The length of the CDR3 is 15 residues. V gave up 5 bases and J gave up 5 bases, with 18 bases separating them. Germline V lookup: CDR1 SGHAT, CDR2 FQNNGV. The CDR3 sequence is CASSLRVGQRETQYF. CDR3 nucleotide sequence: TGTGCCAGCAGCCTCCGAGTGGGGCAGAGGGAGACCCAGTACTTC.

CDR3 sequence (DNA): TGTGCCAGCAGCTTTCTAGCGGACCTTTGGCCCCAGTATTTT. Translating gives CASSFLADLWPQYF. The chain employs TRBV7-2 and TRBJ2-3, with 7 bases lining up with TRBD2. This CDR3 spans 14 amino acids. V lost 3 bases and J lost 12; bases outside the gene matches: 12. Germline V gene sequence: CDR1 SGHTA, CDR2 FQGNSA.

CDR3 region: CASSSGTGYNEQFF. CDR3 bases: TGTGCCAGCAGCTCCGGGACAGGGTACAATGAGCAGTTCTTC. The rearrangement links TRBV7-3 to TRBJ2-1, with 9 nucleotides matching TRBD1. V was clipped by 4 bases and J by 4 bases; unmatched bases: 2. Looked up from germline, CDR1 is SGHTA and CDR2 is FQGTGA. The CDR3 contains 14 residues.

This rearrangement joins TRBV11-2 to TRBJ1-1, with a tentative D call TRBD1 (6 bases). Trimming pared 6 bases from V and 5 bases from J, leaving 16 bases between. The CDR3 has 14 amino acids. Germline V lookup: CDR1 SGHAT, CDR2 FQNNGV. The CDR3 protein is CASRTHDRRTEAFF. Written as DNA, the CDR3 is TGTGCCAGCAGAACCCACGACAGGAGGACTGAAGCTTTCTTT.

The rearrangement uses TRBV7-9 and TRBJ2-1, with TRBD2 identical over 14 bases. Germline assignment: CDR1 SEHNR and CDR2 FQNEAQ (reference sequence). This CDR3 comprises 18 residues. V gave up 6 bases and J gave up 7 bases; unmatched junction bases: 14. CDR3 protein: CASSINPGLAGGRNEQFF. The CDR3 DNA is TGTGCCAGCAGTATAAATCCCGGACTAGCGGGAGGACGTAATGAGCAGTTCTTC.

The chain combines TRBV28 with TRBJ1-5; D not resolved. Trimming pared 6 bases from V and 0 bases from J, leaving 9 bases between. The length of the CDR3 is 14 residues. CDR1 is MDHEN and CDR2 is SYDVKM in the germline V gene. Written as DNA, the CDR3 is TGTGCCAGCAGGGCCGACATTAGCAATCAGCCCCAGCATTTT. Translated: CASRADISNQPQHF.

V and J are TRBV28 and TRBJ2-1, with 7 nucleotides matching TRBD1. The CDR3 runs to 16 residues. The junction had 4 bases not matched to a gene; V was cut back by 2 bases and J by 0 bases. The germline V gene has CDR1 MDHEN and CDR2 SYDVKM. This CDR3 is CASSLGYRGSYNEQFF. The CDR3, as DNA: TGTGCCAGCAGTTTAGGATACAGGGGCTCCTACAATGAGCAGTTCTTC.